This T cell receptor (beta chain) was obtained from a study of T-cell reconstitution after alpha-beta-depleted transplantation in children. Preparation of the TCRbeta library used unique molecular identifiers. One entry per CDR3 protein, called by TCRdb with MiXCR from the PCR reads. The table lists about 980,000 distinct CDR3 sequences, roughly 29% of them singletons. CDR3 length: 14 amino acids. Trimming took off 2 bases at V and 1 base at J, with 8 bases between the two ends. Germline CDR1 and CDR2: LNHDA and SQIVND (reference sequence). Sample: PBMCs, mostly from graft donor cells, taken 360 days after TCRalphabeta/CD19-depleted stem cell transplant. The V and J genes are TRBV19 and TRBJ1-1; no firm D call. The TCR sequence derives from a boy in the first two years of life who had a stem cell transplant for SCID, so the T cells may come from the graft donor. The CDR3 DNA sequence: TGTGCCAGTAGTATAAGGTTCGGGAACACTGAAGCTTTCTTT. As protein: CASSIRFGNTEAFF.